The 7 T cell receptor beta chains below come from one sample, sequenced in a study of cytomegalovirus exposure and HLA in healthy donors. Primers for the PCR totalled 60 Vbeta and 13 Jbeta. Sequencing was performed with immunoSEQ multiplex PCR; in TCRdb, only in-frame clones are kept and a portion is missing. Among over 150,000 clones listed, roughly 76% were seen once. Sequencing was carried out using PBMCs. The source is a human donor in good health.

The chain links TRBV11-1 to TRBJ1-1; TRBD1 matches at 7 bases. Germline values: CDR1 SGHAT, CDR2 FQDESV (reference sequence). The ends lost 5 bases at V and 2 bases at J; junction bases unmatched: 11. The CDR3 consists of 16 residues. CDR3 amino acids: CASSPPPAGGNTEAFF. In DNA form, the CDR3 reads TGTGCCAGCAGCCCCCCCCCGGCAGGGGGAAACACTGAAGCTTTCTTT.

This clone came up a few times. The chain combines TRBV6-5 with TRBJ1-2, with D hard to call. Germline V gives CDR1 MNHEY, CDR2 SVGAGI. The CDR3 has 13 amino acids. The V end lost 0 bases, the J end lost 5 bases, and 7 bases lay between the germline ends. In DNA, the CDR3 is TGTGCCAGCAGTTACTCGGCGGTGTATGGCTACACCTTC. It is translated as CASSYSAVYGYTF.

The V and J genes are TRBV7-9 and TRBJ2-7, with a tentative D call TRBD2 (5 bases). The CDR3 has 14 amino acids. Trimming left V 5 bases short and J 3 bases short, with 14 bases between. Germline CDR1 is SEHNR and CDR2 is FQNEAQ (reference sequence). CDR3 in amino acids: CASSRDPGIYEQYF. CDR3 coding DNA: TGTGCCAGCAGCAGAGATCCGGGAATCTACGAGCAGTACTTC.

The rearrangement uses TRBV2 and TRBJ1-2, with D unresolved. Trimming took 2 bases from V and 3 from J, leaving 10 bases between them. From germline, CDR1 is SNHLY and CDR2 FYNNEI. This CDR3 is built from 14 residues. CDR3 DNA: TGTGCCAGCAGTGAAAACAACCGTGACTATGGCTACACCTTC. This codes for CASSENNRDYGYTF. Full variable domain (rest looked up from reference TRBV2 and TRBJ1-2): EPEVTQTPSHQVTQMGQEVILRCVPISNHLYFYWYRQILGQKVEFLVSFYNNEISEKSEIFDDQFSVERPDGSNFTLKIRSTKLEDSAMYFCASSENNRDYGYTFGSGTRLTVV.

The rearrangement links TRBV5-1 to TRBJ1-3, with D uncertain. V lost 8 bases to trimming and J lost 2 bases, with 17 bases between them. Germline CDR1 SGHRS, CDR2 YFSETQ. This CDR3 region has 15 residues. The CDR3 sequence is CASTHVGAAGNTIYF. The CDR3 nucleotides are TGCGCCAGTACGCACGTCGGCGCGGCTGGAAACACCATATATTTT.

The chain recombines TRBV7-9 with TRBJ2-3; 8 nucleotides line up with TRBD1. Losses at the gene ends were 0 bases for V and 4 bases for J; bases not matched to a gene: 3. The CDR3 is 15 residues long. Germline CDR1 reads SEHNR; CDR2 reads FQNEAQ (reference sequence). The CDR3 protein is CASSLAQGVADTQYF. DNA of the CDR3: TGTGCCAGCAGCTTAGCACAGGGGGTAGCAGATACGCAGTATTTT. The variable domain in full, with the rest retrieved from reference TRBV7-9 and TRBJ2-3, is DTGVSQNPRHKITKRGQNVTFRCDPISEHNRLYWYRQTLGQGPEFLTYFQNEAQLEKSRLLSDRFSAERPKGSFSTLEIQRTEQGDSAMYLCASSLAQGVADTQYFGPGTRLTVL.

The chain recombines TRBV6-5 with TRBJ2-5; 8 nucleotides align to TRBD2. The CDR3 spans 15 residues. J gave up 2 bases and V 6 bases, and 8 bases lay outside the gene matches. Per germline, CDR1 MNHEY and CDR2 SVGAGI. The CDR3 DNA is TGTGCCAGCAGCTTGCGGGGGGTCGAACAAGAGACCCAGTACTTC. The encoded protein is CASSLRGVEQETQYF.